These T cell receptor beta chains were read from a single sample in a study of CXCR3-negative and CXCR3-positive naive CD8 T cells. From its re-call of the 5' RACE reads, TCRdb lists each CDR3 protein once, without DNA. The repertoire table contains approximately 120,000 distinct CDR3 sequences. The sequencing input was naive CXCR3+ CD8+ T cells from blood. The receptors stem from a human donor in good health. Some clones in this sample may be carry-over from other donors' samples. The CDR3 runs from the conserved cysteine through the conserved F or W. Fields, in order: CDR3 length, J gene, V gene, CDR3 protein.

19 | TRBJ1-1 | TRBV4-3 | CASSQDYVRWGGFNTEAFF
17 | TRBJ2-7 | TRBV28 | CASSSQTSGLAFYEQYF
15 | TRBJ2-7 | TRBV20-1 | CSAQPWTGVGDEQYF
15 | TRBJ2-3 | TRBV7-3 | CASSFGQSSTDTQYF
14 | TRBJ2-7 | TRBV5-1 | CASSWTSGDYEQYF
15 | TRBJ2-7 | TRBV4-2 | CASSQDVAGAYEQYF
13 | TRBJ2-7 | TRBV19 | CASSTKDSYEQYF
13 | TRBJ2-1 | TRBV6-5 | CASSYARAYEQFF
20 | TRBJ2-7 | TRBV20-1 | CSAYGLNRDSKGEATYEQYF
15 | TRBJ2-7 | TRBV5-1 | CASSLVWTGPYEQYF
15 | TRBJ2-1 | TRBV11-3 | CASSSRDIGYNEQFF
15 | TRBJ2-1 | TRBV6-2/TRBV6-3 | CASSQGWDTYNEQFF
14 | TRBJ2-2 | TRBV7-9 | CASSLQVNTGELFF
13 | TRBJ2-1 | TRBV7-9 | CASSRDTYNEQFF
13 | TRBJ2-7 | TRBV5-5 | CASSLADPYEQYF
16 | TRBJ2-7 | TRBV2 | CASSGAEASGSYEQYF
13 | TRBJ2-1 | TRBV7-9 | CASSLFPLSEQFF
13 | TRBJ2-7 | TRBV15 | CATSRGSTGEQYF
14 | TRBJ1-5 | TRBV6-4 | CASRDRVLNQPQHF
15 | TRBJ2-2 | TRBV20-1 | CSARAASTNTGELFF
19 | TRBJ2-3 | TRBV15 | CATSRPISPGPEAPDTQYF
14 | TRBJ2-3 | TRBV7-7 | CASSLLTGSDTQYF
19 | TRBJ2-2 | TRBV11-1 | CASSLFWLAGSRGTGELFF
13 | TRBJ2-7 | TRBV29-1 | CSVVVRSSYEQYF
13 | TRBJ2-2 | TRBV29-1 | CSVLGPNTGELFF
18 | TRBJ2-1 | TRBV4-2 | CASSQADRGPEPYNEQFF
12 | TRBJ2-1 | TRBV20-1 | CSATSSYNEQFF
18 | TRBJ2-7 | TRBV21-1 | CASSIIVLALPGSYEQYF
13 | TRBJ1-2 | TRBV29-1 | CSVARASSDGYTF
12 | TRBJ2-1 | TRBV25-1 | CASSESHSWQFF
14 | TRBJ1-5 | TRBV10-3 | CAISGTGGNQPQHF
14 | TRBJ2-5 | TRBV19 | CASSIGLDGETQYF
15 | TRBJ2-5 | TRBV7-9 | CASSPPRAGLETQYF